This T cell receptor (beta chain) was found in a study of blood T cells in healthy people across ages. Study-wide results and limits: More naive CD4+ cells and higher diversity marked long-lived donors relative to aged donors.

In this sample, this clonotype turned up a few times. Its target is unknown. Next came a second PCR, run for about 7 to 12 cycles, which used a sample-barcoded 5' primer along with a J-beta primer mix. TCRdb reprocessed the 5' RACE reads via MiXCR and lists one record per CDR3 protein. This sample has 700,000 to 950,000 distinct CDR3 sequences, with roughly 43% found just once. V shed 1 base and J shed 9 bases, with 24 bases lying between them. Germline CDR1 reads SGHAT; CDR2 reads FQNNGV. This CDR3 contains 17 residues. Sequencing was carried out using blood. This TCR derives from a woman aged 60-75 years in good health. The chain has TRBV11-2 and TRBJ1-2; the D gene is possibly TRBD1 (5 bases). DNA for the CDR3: TGTGCCAGCAGCTTAGGGATCCAGGGAACACTGATCGACCGCTACACCTTC. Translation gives CASSLGIQGTLIDRYTF.